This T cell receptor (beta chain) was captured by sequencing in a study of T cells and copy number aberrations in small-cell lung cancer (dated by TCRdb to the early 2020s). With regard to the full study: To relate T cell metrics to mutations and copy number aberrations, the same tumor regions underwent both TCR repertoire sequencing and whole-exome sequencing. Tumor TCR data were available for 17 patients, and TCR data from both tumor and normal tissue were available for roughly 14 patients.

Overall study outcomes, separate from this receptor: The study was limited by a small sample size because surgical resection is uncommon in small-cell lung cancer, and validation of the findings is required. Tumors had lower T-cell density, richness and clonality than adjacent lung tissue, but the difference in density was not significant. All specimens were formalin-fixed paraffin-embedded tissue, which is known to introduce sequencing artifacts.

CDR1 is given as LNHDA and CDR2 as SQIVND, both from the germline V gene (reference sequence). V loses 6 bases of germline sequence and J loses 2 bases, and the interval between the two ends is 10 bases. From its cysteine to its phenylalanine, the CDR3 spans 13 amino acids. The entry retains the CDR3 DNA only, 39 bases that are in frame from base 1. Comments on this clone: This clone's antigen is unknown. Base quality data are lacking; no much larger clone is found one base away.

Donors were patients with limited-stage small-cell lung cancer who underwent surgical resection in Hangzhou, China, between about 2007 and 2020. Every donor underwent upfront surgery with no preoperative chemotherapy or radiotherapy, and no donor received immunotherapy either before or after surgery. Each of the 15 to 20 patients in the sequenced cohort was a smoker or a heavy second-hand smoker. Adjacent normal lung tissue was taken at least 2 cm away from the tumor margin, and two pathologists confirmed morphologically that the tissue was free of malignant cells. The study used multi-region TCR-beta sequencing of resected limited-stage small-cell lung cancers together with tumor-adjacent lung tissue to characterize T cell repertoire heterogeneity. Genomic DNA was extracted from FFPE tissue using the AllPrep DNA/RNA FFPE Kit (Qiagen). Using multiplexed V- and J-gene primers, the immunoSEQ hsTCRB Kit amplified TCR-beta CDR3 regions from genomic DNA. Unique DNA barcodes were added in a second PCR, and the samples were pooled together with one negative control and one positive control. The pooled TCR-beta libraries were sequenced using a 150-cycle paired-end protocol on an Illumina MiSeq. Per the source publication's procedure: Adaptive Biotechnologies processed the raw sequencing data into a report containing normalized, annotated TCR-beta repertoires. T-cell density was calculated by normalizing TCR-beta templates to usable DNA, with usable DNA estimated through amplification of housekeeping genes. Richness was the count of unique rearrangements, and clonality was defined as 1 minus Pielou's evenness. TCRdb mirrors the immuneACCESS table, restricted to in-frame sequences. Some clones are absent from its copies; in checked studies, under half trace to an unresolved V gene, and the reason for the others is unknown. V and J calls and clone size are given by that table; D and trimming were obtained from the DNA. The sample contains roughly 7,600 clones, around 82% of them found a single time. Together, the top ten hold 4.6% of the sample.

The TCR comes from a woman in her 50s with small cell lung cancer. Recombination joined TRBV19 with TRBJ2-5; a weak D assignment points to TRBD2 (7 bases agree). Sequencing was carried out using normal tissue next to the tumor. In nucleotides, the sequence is TGTGCCAGTAGGGGGGGGGCGCAAGAGACCCAGTACTTC. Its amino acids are CASRGGAQETQYF.